This TCR beta chain was obtained from a study of CD8 T cells in ankylosing spondylitis. General study results and limits: Ankylosing spondylitis blood appeared to be characterized by a TCR beta motif of several highly homologous variants. Reported data indicate significant enrichment of disease-linked clones within matched ankylosing spondylitis synovial fluid.

It was by quantitative 5'-RACE with molecular barcodes that TCR beta libraries were made. In TCRdb, the 5' RACE reads were re-called with MiXCR into one record per CDR3 protein. The repertoire consists of under 850,000 distinct CDR3 sequences, with roughly 19% occurring once and the leading ten covering about 20%. There are 16 residues in the CDR3. Germline-derived CDR1 and CDR2 are KGHSH and LQKENI. Trimming left V 2 bases short and J 12 bases short, with 25 bases between. In regard to this clonotype: Its antigen is as yet unknown.

Specimen: blood, either unsorted or a sorted T cell fraction (not recorded which). The V call is TRBV18, the J call TRBJ1-1; weak D call: TRBD1 (5 bases). The clonotype originates from a male donor with ankylosing spondylitis. The CDR3 loop reads CASSPGRQRHYSGTFF. CDR3 sequence (DNA): TGTGCCAGCTCACCAGGGAGACAGAGACACTATTCCGGGACTTTCTTT.